What follows are 8 T cell receptor beta chains derived from one specimen sequenced in a study of blood T cell repertoires in COVID-19. Libraries were prepared by immunoSEQ multiplex PCR; TCRdb keeps only in-frame clonotypes and omits some of them. Of 95,000 to 100,000 clones in the sample, about 85% were seen once. Sample: peripheral blood. These receptors originate from a woman aged 65 to 85 with active or convalescent COVID-19.

The J gene is TRBJ2-2, the V gene TRBV5-1, with TRBD1 matching over 7 bases. From germline, CDR1 is SGHRS and CDR2 YFSETQ. V lost 4 bases to trimming and J lost 6 bases; unmatched junction nucleotides: 6. This CDR3 contains 14 residues. Here the CDR3 DNA reads TGCGCCAGCAGCAGAAGTCAGGGGGCCGGGGAGCTGTTTTTT. Translated: CASSRSQGAGELFF.

The chain employs TRBV3-1 (or the pseudogene TRBV3-2) and TRBJ1-5, with 11 bases aligning to TRBD1. This CDR3 contains 21 residues. In germline, CDR1 is LGHDT, CDR2 YNNKEL (reference sequence). V shed 0 bases and J 0 bases; nucleotides not matched to a gene: 13. The CDR3: CASSQDWDRGYLILSNQPQHF. For the CDR3, the DNA is TGTGCCAGCAGCCAAGATTGGGACAGGGGGTACCTTATACTTAGCAATCAGCCCCAGCATTTT.

The chain couples TRBV19 to TRBJ2-1, with TRBD2 identical over 10 bases. Germline assignment: CDR1 LNHDA and CDR2 SQIVND (reference sequence). V dropped 2 bases and J dropped 9; count of bases not matched to a gene: 13. The CDR3 is 17 amino acids. The CDR3 loop is CASSIFGLAVPTSEQFF. DNA for the CDR3: TGTGCCAGTAGTATATTTGGACTAGCGGTTCCTACGAGTGAGCAGTTCTTC. The full variable domain, in which reference TRBV19 and TRBJ2-1 provide the parts outside the CDR3, is DGGITQSPKYLFRKEGQNVTLSCEQNLNHDAMYWYRQDPGQGLRLIYYSQIVNDFQKGDIAEGYSVSREKKESFPLTVTSAQKNPTAFYLCASSIFGLAVPTSEQFFGPGTRLTVL.

This rearrangement joins TRBV25-1 to TRBJ1-4; D not resolved. V was pared by 3 bases and J by 0 bases, with 8 bases between. Per the germline V gene, CDR1 is MGHDK and CDR2 is SYGVNS. There are 15 residues in the CDR3. The CDR3 DNA reads as TGTGCCAGCAGTGACCGGAGTGCAACTAATGAAAAACTGTTTTTT. Its protein is CASSDRSATNEKLFF.

The gene calls are TRBV6-6 and TRBJ2-1, with 14 bases fitting TRBD2. The CDR3 runs to 17 residues. V lost 5 bases to trimming and J lost 6 bases; unmatched junction nucleotides: 9. The germline gives CDR1 MNHNY, CDR2 SVGAGI (reference sequence). CDR3 sequence: CASSRLGTSGRGNEQFF. The CDR3 DNA is TGTGCCAGCAGTCGCCTAGGGACTAGCGGGAGAGGCAATGAGCAGTTCTTC.

The CDR3 coding sequence is TGCGCCAGCAGCCGAACAGGGATTCAAGAGACCCAGTACTTC. Residues: CASSRTGIQETQYF. V is TRBV5-1 and J is TRBJ2-5; D perhaps matches TRBD1 (6 bases). The V gene's germline CDR1 is SGHRS and CDR2 YFSETQ. CDR3 length: 14 amino acids. Trimming cost V 4 bases and J 2 bases, with 12 bases left between them.

CDR3 in amino acids: CASSTTQGWDYGYTF. CDR3 bases: TGTGCCAGTAGTACGACCCAGGGTTGGGACTATGGCTACACCTTC. The chain joins TRBV19 to TRBJ1-2; possible D gene TRBD1, 5 bases. The length of the CDR3 is 15 residues. V was cut by 4 bases and J by 3 bases, with 15 bases left in between. The germline V gene has CDR1 LNHDA and CDR2 SQIVND (reference sequence).

The genes are TRBV18 and TRBJ1-4; D might be TRBD1 (6 bases). The CDR3 runs to 14 residues. Germline V gene sequence: CDR1 KGHSH, CDR2 LQKENI. V was pared by 5 bases and J by 7 bases, with 14 bases between. In nucleotides, the CDR3 is TGTGCCAGCTCAGAGCAGGGGAATTTTGAAAAACTGTTTTTT. It codes for CASSEQGNFEKLFF.